A single TCR beta chain is shown here with its context. Primers included in the PCR were 60 Vbeta and 13 Jbeta primers. Assay used: immunoSEQ multiplex PCR; TCRdb lists only in-frame clones, some missing. The sample lists around 91,000 clones; more than 70% were seen once. The CDR3 runs to 14 residues. The germline V gene encodes CDR1 MDHEN and CDR2 SYDVKM. Between the trimmed V and J ends, which lost 1 base and 3 bases, there was a span of 10 bases. The data were obtained in a study of cytomegalovirus exposure and HLA in healthy donors. The chain uses TRBV28 and TRBJ2-7; D is unresolved. The sequenced material came from PBMCs. The TCR comes from a male donor in good health and CMV-seropositive. CDR3 residues: CASSLLMARYEQYF. CDR3 DNA: TGTGCCAGCAGTTTATTGATGGCCCGCTACGAGCAGTACTTC.